The 18 T cell receptor beta chains below all came from one sample that was sequenced in a study of patients and donors after allogeneic stem cell transplantation. TCRdb reanalysed the RT-PCR reads using MiXCR and keeps one entry per CDR3 protein. There are around 200,000 distinct CDR3 sequences in the sample; around two fifths occur only once, and more than 9% lies in the top ten. The sample consisted of blood, either unsorted or a sorted T cell fraction (not recorded which). These receptors originate from a human donor who was either an allogeneic HSCT recipient or a stem cell or donor lymphocyte infusion donor (not recorded which). It is not recorded whose cells these are; they may come from a transplant donor.

On this clonotype: This likely comes from a read error, as the CDR3 has no conserved phenylalanine or tryptophan at its end. J is TRBJ2-1 and V is TRBV9; D remains ambiguous. This CDR3 is 15 amino acids long. The V gene's germline CDR1 is SGDLS and CDR2 YYNGEE. The V end lost 0 bases, the J end lost 4 bases, and 11 bases lay between the germline ends. This chain's CDR3 is CASSVGAGAYNEQFL. The CDR3 DNA follows: TGTGCCAGCAGCGTAGGGGCAGGAGCTTACAATGAGCAGTTCCTC.

This rearrangement joins TRBV20-1 to TRBJ1-4, with no clear D. The V gene lost 1 base and the J gene lost 7 bases, with 10 bases spanning the gap. This CDR3 is 13 amino acids long. Germline values: CDR1 DFQATT, CDR2 SNEGSKA (reference sequence). The CDR3 spells CSARGGRGEKLFF. In DNA, the CDR3 is TGCAGTGCTAGAGGTGGGAGAGGTGAAAAACTGTTTTTT.

The chain joins TRBV5-1 to TRBJ2-4, with 9 bases lining up with TRBD1. Germline CDR1 and CDR2: SGHRS and YFSETQ. V was pared by 4 bases and J by 6 bases, with 2 bases of the junction left unmatched. There are 13 residues in the CDR3. The CDR3 here is CASSLGQGNIQYF. The CDR3 DNA follows: TGCGCCAGCAGCCTGGGACAGGGAAACATTCAGTACTTC.

This chain connects TRBV20-1 to TRBJ1-5, with D perhaps matching TRBD1 (5 bases). Trimming stripped 3 bases from V and 3 bases from J, with 9 bases between. CDR1 DFQATT and CDR2 SNEGSKA come from the germline V gene (reference sequence). The CDR3 is made up of 13 amino acids. CDR3 amino acids: CSASGGYNQPQHF. The CDR3 DNA is TGCAGTGCTAGCGGGGGGTACAATCAGCCCCAGCATTTT.

The J gene is TRBJ1-1, the V gene TRBV15; D is unclear. V gave up 6 bases and J gave up 0 bases, with 8 bases separating them. CDR1 is LNHNV, CDR2 YYDKDF, per germline (reference sequence). This CDR3 spans 13 amino acids. CDR3: CATRGRLNTEAFF. The CDR3, as DNA: TGTGCCACCAGGGGGAGGCTGAACACTGAAGCTTTCTTT.

The rearrangement joins TRBV10-3 to TRBJ2-3; 15 bases line up with TRBD2. CDR1 is ENHRY and CDR2 is SYGVKD in the germline V gene. The trim removed 2 bases at V and 4 bases at J, leaving 1 base unmatched. This CDR3 is 16 amino acids long. In nucleotides, the CDR3 is TGTGCCATCAGTGAGGGACTAGCGGGGGGGCCAGATACGCAGTATTTT. Translated, it gives CAISEGLAGGPDTQYF.

This clonotype was seen a handful of times. The chain uses TRBV29-1 and TRBJ2-7; 7 bases are shared with TRBD2. J was trimmed by 3 bases and V by 2 bases; bases with no gene match: 7. The CDR3 is 14 residues long. Germline-derived CDR1 and CDR2 are SQVTM and ANQGSEA. Written as DNA, the CDR3 is TGCAGCGTTGAACGGGGGGAGCCCCACTACGAGCAGTACTTC. Its translation: CSVERGEPHYEQYF.

This chain uses TRBV4-2 with TRBJ2-3; a weak D match, TRBD2 (7 bases). Trimming took off 6 bases at V and 0 bases at J, with 19 bases between the two ends. The germline V gene has CDR1 LGHNA and CDR2 YNFKEQ. This CDR3 has 17 amino acids. Here the CDR3 reads CASSQHGAGASTDTQYF. The CDR3 bases are TGTGCCAGCAGTCAACATGGGGCGGGGGCTAGCACAGATACGCAGTATTTT.

The J gene is TRBJ2-3, the V gene TRBV11-2, with D possibly TRBD1 on 5 matching bases. Trimming cost V 7 bases and J 8 bases, with 22 bases left between them. The CDR3 is 15 residues long. Germline-derived CDR1 and CDR2 are SGHAT and FQNNGV. The CDR3 here is CASTAYGAPASTQYF. The CDR3 DNA is TGTGCCAGCACGGCTTATGGGGCCCCGGCCTCTACGCAGTATTTT.

The sample holds a few counts of this clonotype. The chain is built from TRBV5-6 and TRBJ2-4; D unresolved. The CDR3 length is 14 residues. Deletions cut 2 bases from V and 1 base from J, with 7 bases between. CDR1 and CDR2 (germline): SGHDT, YYEEEE. The CDR3, as DNA: TGTGCCAGCAGCTTCTTAACTGCCAAAAACATTCAGTACTTC. It codes for CASSFLTAKNIQYF.

DNA for the CDR3: TGCAGTGCTTACAGGGGATACGAGCAGTACTTC. Its translation is CSAYRGYEQYF. The V call is TRBV20-1, the J call TRBJ2-7; 7 nucleotides agree with TRBD1. CDR1 is DFQATT and CDR2 is SNEGSKA in the germline V gene (reference sequence). The length of the CDR3 is 11 residues. V shed 5 bases and J 4 bases; nucleotides not matched to a gene: 2.

This chain uses TRBV7-9 with TRBJ2-6; D might be TRBD1 (5 bases). This CDR3 contains 16 residues. Trimming left V 1 base short and J 2 bases short, with 9 bases between. Germline V lookup: CDR1 SEHNR, CDR2 FQNEAQ (reference sequence). The CDR3 loop reads CASSLVVTAGANVLTF. For the CDR3, the DNA is TGTGCCAGCAGCTTAGTGGTGACAGCTGGGGCCAACGTCCTGACTTTC.

This chain uses TRBV5-1 with TRBJ2-1; TRBD1 might be the D (5 bases). V was trimmed by 1 base and J by 3 bases, leaving 11 bases between them. The CDR3 runs 15 residues. Germline V CDR1 and CDR2: SGHRS, YFSETQ. The CDR3 DNA reads TGCGCCAGCAGCTTGCGGCAGGGATACTACAATGAGCAGTTCTTC. This encodes CASSLRQGYYNEQFF.

In DNA form, the CDR3 reads TGTGCCAGCAGTGCCGCAGGGAGCTCCTACGAGCAGTACTTC. Its protein is CASSAAGSSYEQYF. The chain employs TRBV25-1 and TRBJ2-7; the D call may be TRBD1 or TRBD2 (5 bases each). Germline V gene lookup returns CDR1 MGHDK and CDR2 SYGVNS. The CDR3 is 14 amino acids. The V end was cut by 4 bases, the J end by 0 bases, with 10 bases between.

The chain employs TRBV20-1 and TRBJ2-4, with D possibly matching TRBD2 (5 bases). The V end lost 6 bases, the J end lost 8 bases, and 20 bases lay between the germline ends. The CDR3 extends over 14 amino acids. Germline V lookup: CDR1 DFQATT, CDR2 SNEGSKA (reference sequence). The CDR3 sequence: CSAPSYYPRDIQYF. The DNA for the CDR3 is TGCAGTGCCCCTTCCTACTATCCGAGGGACATTCAGTACTTC.

The chain carries TRBV9 and TRBJ1-1, with D unclear. Trimming pared 0 bases from V and 2 bases from J, leaving 5 bases between. The length of the CDR3 is 13 residues. Germline CDR1 SGDLS, CDR2 YYNGEE. The CDR3 loop is CASSVVLNTEAFF. Here the CDR3 DNA reads TGTGCCAGCAGCGTAGTACTTAACACTGAAGCTTTCTTT. Combining the CDR3 with reference TRBV9 and TRBJ1-1 gives the whole variable domain DSGVTQTPKHLITATGQRVTLRCSPRSGDLSVYWYQQSLDQGLQFLIQYYNGEERAKGNILERFSAQQFPDLHSELNLSSLELGDSALYFCASSVVLNTEAFFGQGTRLTVV.

The V call is TRBV12-3 or TRBV12-4, the J call TRBJ1-4; D is unclear. The CDR3 spans 13 residues. V was trimmed by 3 bases and J by 8 bases, leaving 10 bases between them. This chain's CDR3 is CASSLTPREKLFF. Here the CDR3 DNA reads TGTGCCAGCAGTTTGACTCCACGGGAAAAACTGTTTTTT.

The genes are TRBV5-5 and TRBJ1-5, with D possibly TRBD1 on 6 matching bases. Germline values: CDR1 SGHKS, CDR2 YYEKEE (reference sequence). This CDR3 is built from 17 residues. V lost 3 bases, J lost 2 bases, and 18 bases lay in between. The CDR3 nucleotides are TGTGCCAGCAGCTCTGACAGGCTTCGATACGGCAATCAGCCCCAGCATTTT. Its protein product is CASSSDRLRYGNQPQHF.